This passage covers 28 T cell receptor beta chains from one sample sequenced in a study of T cell clonality in common variable immunodeficiency. Measured with immunoSEQ multiplex PCR; TCRdb has only the in-frame clones, and not every one. The sample lists more than 30,000 clones, none appearing once, the ten largest making up about 1%. Material: peripheral blood mononuclear cells. The receptors shown here come from a person between 18 and 75 years old in good health.

This clone was recorded many times. Read coverage stops 3 residues before the CDR3 terminus; the germline J gene supplies the remainder. The chain combines TRBV5-4 with TRBJ2-1, with 8 bases lining up with TRBD2. Germline values: CDR1 SGHNT, CDR2 YYREEE (reference sequence). After removal of 6 bases from V and 0 bases from J, the junction contained 8 bases not matched to a gene. The CDR3 covers 16 residues. The CDR3 here is CASTRGRLSSYNEQFF. The DNA read from the CDR3 is TGTGCCAGCACCCGCGGGAGGTTGAGCTCCTACAATGAG.

This clone has at least ten counts. Read data end 3 residues before the CDR3 end; the end is taken from the germline J gene. The chain is built from TRBV6-2 or TRBV6-3 and TRBJ1-2, with D hard to call. The CDR3 runs 11 residues. Germline CDR1 and CDR2: MNHEY and SVGEGT. CDR3 DNA (partial): TGTGCCAGCAGTTATCTCGGGGGC. Protein: CASSYLGG. The full CDR3 sequence reads CASSYLGGYTF.

This clone was seen at least ten times. The sequence runs out 3 residues before the end of the CDR3; the remainder is reconstructed from the germline J gene. The V gene is TRBV23-1, the J gene TRBJ2-3, with 15 nucleotides matching TRBD2. TRBV23-1 is marked as an open reading frame, function uncertain. CDR3 size: 21 residues. The trim removed 0 bases at V and 1 base at J, leaving 11 bases unmatched. This CDR3 is CASSQSYHGLAGGWGTDTQYF. The CDR3 bases that were read are TGCGCCAGCAGTCAATCCTATCACGGACTAGCGGGGGGGTGGGGCACAGATACG.

This clone has a count of ten or more. The junction does not match germline at one end; this may be a read error. The read comes to an end 3 residues before the CDR3 does, leaving the germline J gene to fill in the end. The chain uses TRBV4-2 and TRBJ2-3, with 8 bases that match TRBD2. CDR1 and CDR2 from the germline V gene are LGHNA and YNFKEQ. This CDR3 has 16 amino acids. CDR3 residues: CASSLTPSGSTDTQYF. Partial CDR3 DNA: TGCGCCAGCAGCCTAACACCTAGCGGGAGCACAGATACG.

At least ten counts were recorded for this clone. The read gets to within 3 residues of the CDR3 end, and the germline J gene fills in the rest. The genes are TRBV29-1 and TRBJ1-2; perhaps TRBD1 as D (5 bases). The V and J ends lost 4 bases and 7 bases respectively, with 13 bases between them. There are 12 residues in the CDR3. The germline gives CDR1 SQVTM, CDR2 ANQGSEA. CDR3 sequence: CSVVRRGGGYTF. The sequenced CDR3 bases are TGCAGCGTTGTACGTCGGGGGGGTGGC. The variable domain in full, with the rest retrieved from reference TRBV29-1 and TRBJ1-2, is SAVISQKPSRDICQRGTSLTIQCQVDSQVTMMFWYRQQPGQSLTLIATANQGSEATYESGFVIDKFPISRPNLTFSTLTVSNMSPEDSSIYLCSVVRRGGGYTFGSGTRLTVV.

The table lists this clone with many counts. The read terminates 3 residues ahead of where the CDR3 ends, so the germline J gene completes it. The V and J genes are TRBV7-9 and TRBJ1-1; no firm D call. The ends were cut back, 4 bases at V and 3 bases at J, with 9 bases in the middle. From germline, CDR1 is SEHNR and CDR2 FQNEAQ (reference sequence). The CDR3 contains 13 residues. CDR3 loop: CASSSTSYTEAFF. Partial CDR3 DNA: TGTGCCAGCAGCTCGACATCGTACACTGAA.

This clone was counted at least ten times. Partial CDR3 DNA: TGCGCCAGCAGCTTGGCAGCTAATGAAAAA. Residues: CASSLAANEK. The whole CDR3 protein reads CASSLAANEKLFF. The chain couples TRBV5-1 to TRBJ1-4; D is ambiguous. The read is 3 residues too short to cover the CDR3 end, so that end is filled in from the germline J gene. V lost 0 bases to trimming and J lost 3 bases, with 3 bases between them. Germline V gene sequence: CDR1 SGHRS, CDR2 YFSETQ. The CDR3 totals 13 residues.

This clone was observed many times. The read stops 3 residues short of the end of the CDR3; the missing end is completed from the germline J gene. This chain connects TRBV19 to TRBJ2-6; a weak D match, TRBD1 (5 bases). Trimming left V 5 bases short and J 7 bases short, with 12 bases between. There are 14 residues in the CDR3. Germline values: CDR1 LNHDA, CDR2 SQIVND (reference sequence). The CDR3 protein is CASSSRVLANVLTF. CDR3 DNA, as far as it was read: TGTGCCAGTAGTTCCAGGGTACTTGCCAACGTC.

The sample holds many counts of this clone. One junction end does not reproduce the germline sequence, and a read error may be involved. Read sequence stops 3 residues before the CDR3 end, and the germline J gene provides the missing end. The chain recombines TRBV4-2 with TRBJ1-2; perhaps TRBD1 as D (6 bases). The CDR3 sequence is 16 residues long. CDR1 and CDR2 from the germline V gene are LGHNA and YNFKEQ. CDR3 DNA, as far as it was read: TGCGCCAGCAGCCAAGATCGACAGGCCGGACCCTATGGC. Protein product: CASSQDRQAGPYG. The CDR3 in full is CASSQDRQAGPYGYTF.

This clone showed up many times. Read data end 3 residues before the CDR3 end; the end is taken from the germline J gene. The rearrangement joins TRBV19 to TRBJ1-5; TRBD1 might be the D (6 bases). CDR3 length: 14 residues. V lost 6 bases to trimming and J lost 0 bases, with 9 bases between them. Germline CDR1 LNHDA, CDR2 SQIVND (reference sequence). The CDR3 sequence is CASRRTVSNQPQHF. CDR3 bases read: TGTGCCAGTAGGAGGACAGTTAGCAATCAGCCC.

The sample holds many counts of this clone. The observed sequence ends 3 residues before the CDR3 terminus, with the missing tail filled in from the germline J gene. The chain joins TRBV2 to TRBJ1-1, with 7 bases that match TRBD1. With 5 bases clipped from V and 2 bases from J, the junction kept 2 bases outside the gene matches. Per germline, CDR1 SNHLY and CDR2 FYNNEI. The CDR3 has 13 residues. The CDR3 sequence: CASSRQGNTEAFF. CDR3 DNA, as far as it was read: TGTGCCAGCAGTCGACAGGGAAACACTGAA.

The table lists this clone with many counts. The read halts 3 residues ahead of the CDR3 end, with the missing end drawn from the germline J gene. J is TRBJ1-1 and V is TRBV5-4; D uncertain. This CDR3 has 12 residues. Per germline, CDR1 SGHNT and CDR2 YYREEE (reference sequence). The V and J ends lost 4 bases and 1 base respectively, with 5 bases between them. The CDR3 bases that were read are TGTGCCAGCAGCCCCGGGAACACTGAA. It translates to CASSPGNTE. The complete CDR3 protein is CASSPGNTEAFF.

This clone has more than one count but fewer than ten. The CDR3 end is not reached by the read, which stops 3 residues before it; the germline J gene fills it in. The chain combines TRBV10-2 with TRBJ1-1; 10 bases line up with TRBD1. V gave up 11 bases and J gave up 1 base; unmatched junction bases: 16. CDR3 length: 17 amino acids. Germline values: CDR1 WSHSY, CDR2 SAAADI. The CDR3 bases that were read are TGCGCCGCCCACCCCATCGGGACAGGGGACAAGAACACTGAA. Amino acid sequence: CAAHPIGTGDKNTE. The full-length CDR3 reads as CAAHPIGTGDKNTEAFF.

This clone was seen ten or more times. The CDR3 end falls 3 residues outside the read, so it is completed with the germline J gene. The V call is TRBV7-9, the J call TRBJ2-2; TRBD2 might be the D (5 bases). The germline V gene has CDR1 SEHNR and CDR2 FQNEAQ (reference sequence). The V end was cut by 2 bases, the J end by 4 bases, with 11 bases between. The CDR3 length is 15 residues. CDR3 protein: CASSLIGGGTGELFF. Partial CDR3 DNA: TGTGCCAGCAGCTTAATAGGCGGAGGCACCGGGGAG.

This clone was seen many times. Sequencing ends 3 residues short of the CDR3 end; the germline J gene provides the rest. The V call is TRBV10-2, the J call TRBJ2-1; D uncertain. CDR1 WSHSY and CDR2 SAAADI come from the germline V gene. V lost 0 bases and J 9 bases, leaving 9 bases between the germline ends. This CDR3 spans 13 amino acids. The CDR3 sequence is CASSESQKTEQFF. The CDR3 DNA, read in part, is TGCGCCAGCAGTGAGTCGCAGAAAACTGAG.

This clone was seen ten or more times. The CDR3 protein is CASSLAGGPYNEQFF. CDR3 DNA, as far as it was read: TGTGCCAGCAGCCTAGCGGGAGGTCCCTACAATGAG. V usage is TRBV2 and J usage is TRBJ2-1, with TRBD2 identical over 11 bases. The CDR3 end is not reached by the read, which stops 3 residues before it; the germline J gene fills it in. The CDR3 runs to 15 residues. V was pared by 6 bases and J by 2 bases, with 3 bases of the junction left unmatched. The germline gives CDR1 SNHLY, CDR2 FYNNEI.

This clone was counted many times. A much more abundant neighbour one base away suggests this may be a read error. The read falls 3 residues short of the CDR3 end, and the missing part is taken from the germline J gene. The chain joins TRBV5-4 to TRBJ1-3; D not certain. CDR1 SGHNT and CDR2 YYREEE come from the germline V gene (reference sequence). The V and J ends lost 4 bases and 7 bases respectively, with 12 bases between them. This CDR3 region has 13 residues. This chain's CDR3 is CASSATTFNTIYF. CDR3 DNA, as far as it was read: TGTGCCAGCAGCGCCACGACATTCAACACC.

This clone was recorded many times. The DNA ends 3 residues before the CDR3 does, and the rest of the CDR3 is filled in from the germline J gene. The chain carries TRBV4-1 and TRBJ2-3; the match to TRBD1 covers 9 bases. With 2 bases clipped from V and 4 bases from J, the junction kept 4 bases outside the gene matches. CDR1 is MGHRA and CDR2 is YSYEKL in the germline V gene. This CDR3 comprises 15 residues. The CDR3 reads CASSQRQGVSDTQYF. The covered CDR3 bases are TGCGCCAGCAGCCAAAGACAGGGGGTTTCAGATACG.

This clone was seen at least ten times. The read gets to within 3 residues of the CDR3 end, and the germline J gene fills in the rest. This chain connects TRBV4-2 to TRBJ1-2; weak D call: TRBD1 (5 bases). Germline CDR1 reads LGHNA; CDR2 reads YNFKEQ. The CDR3 runs to 13 residues. V lost 4 bases, J lost 6 bases, and 12 bases lay in between. The CDR3 spells CASSPRGDDGYTF. The CDR3 DNA, read in part, is TGTGCCAGCAGCCCACGGGGGGATGATGGC.

The table lists this clone with many counts. The observed sequence ends 3 residues before the CDR3 terminus, with the missing tail filled in from the germline J gene. The rearrangement joins TRBV12-3 or TRBV12-4 to TRBJ2-3; D remains ambiguous. The CDR3 is 14 residues long. Between the trimmed V and J ends, which lost 5 bases and 1 base, there was a span of 10 bases. Partial CDR3 DNA: TGTGCCAGCAGTCAAAACGTAGGCACAGATACG. Translated, it gives CASSQNVGTDT. The complete CDR3 sequence is CASSQNVGTDTQYF.

Ten or more counts support this clone. Read sequence stops 3 residues before the CDR3 end, and the germline J gene provides the missing end. The chain carries TRBV5-1 and TRBJ2-7; D gene uncertain. CDR3 length: 13 amino acids. Germline V gene sequence: CDR1 SGHRS, CDR2 YFSETQ. With 2 bases removed from V and 3 bases from J, the gap between germline ends came to 9 bases. The sequenced CDR3 bases are TGCGCCAGCAGCTTCCAGGTGAACTACGAG. Residues: CASSFQVNYE. The whole CDR3 sequence reads CASSFQVNYEQYF.

This clone was seen many times. The CDR3 end is not reached by the read, which stops 3 residues before it; the germline J gene fills it in. V and J are TRBV7-6 and TRBJ1-1, with a weak D call TRBD1 (6 bases). V lost 6 bases to trimming and J lost 4 bases, with 12 bases between them. The CDR3 has 13 residues. Germline loops: CDR1 SGHVS, CDR2 FNYEAQ. The CDR3 protein is CASRAQGGTEAFF. The sequenced CDR3 bases are TGTGCCAGCAGGGCACAGGGCGGCACTGAA.

As to this clone: The sequenced fragment ends 3 residues before the CDR3 boundary, so the rest is inferred from the germline J gene. The V call is TRBV7-2, the J call TRBJ2-5; D may be TRBD2 (6 bases). V was trimmed by 7 bases and J by 5 bases, leaving 11 bases between them. The CDR3 has 12 amino acids. CDR1 SGHTA and CDR2 FQGNSA come from the germline V gene. The sequenced CDR3 bases are TGTGCCAGCAAGGCGGGGAGTGAGACC. As protein: CASKAGSET. The entire CDR3 sequence reads CASKAGSETQYF.

This clone is medium-sized in the sample. Different DNA sequences within this sample yield the same CDR3. The CDR3 loop is CASSILLLSEAFF. The sequenced part of the CDR3 DNA is TGTGCCAGTAGTATACTATTGCTCTCTGAA. This chain uses TRBV19 with TRBJ1-1; no definite D call. From the germline J gene comes the end of the CDR3, since the read stops 3 residues before it. CDR1 and CDR2 from the germline V gene are LNHDA and SQIVND (reference sequence). The CDR3 is made up of 13 amino acids. With 2 bases removed from V and 6 bases from J, the gap between germline ends came to 10 bases.

This clone occurred many times. CDR3 bases read: TGCAGTGCTAGCCTGGCTAGCTCCCCCTACAATGAG. Translating it yields CSASLASSPYNE. In full, the CDR3 is CSASLASSPYNEQFF. The rearrangement links TRBV20-1 to TRBJ2-1; weak D call: TRBD2 (5 bases). The observed sequence ends 3 residues before the CDR3 terminus, with the missing tail filled in from the germline J gene. This CDR3 comprises 15 residues. Germline CDR1 is DFQATT and CDR2 is SNEGSKA (reference sequence). The V end was cut by 3 bases, the J end by 2 bases, with 14 bases between.

This clone was found many times. CDR3: CASSPGQARGNTIYF. The CDR3 bases that were read are TGTGCCAGCAGCCCAGGACAGGCTAGGGGAAACACC. The chain has TRBV7-8 and TRBJ1-3; TRBD1 matches 7 bases. The read ends 3 residues early relative to the CDR3; the germline J gene fills the gap. Germline assignment: CDR1 SGHVS and CDR2 FQNEAQ. The CDR3 runs to 15 residues. The ends lost 5 bases at V and 4 bases at J; junction bases unmatched: 8.

This clone was recorded many times. Read data end 3 residues before the CDR3 end; the end is taken from the germline J gene. J is TRBJ1-4 and V is TRBV5-1; 8 bases are shared with TRBD1. This CDR3 contains 14 residues. V was pared by 1 base and J by 8 bases, with 4 bases of the junction left unmatched. Germline CDR1 and CDR2: SGHRS and YFSETQ. The chain's CDR3 is CASSLSAGGEKLFF. The DNA read from the CDR3 is TGCGCCAGCAGCTTGTCGGCAGGGGGCGAAAAA. The full variable domain, with the rest looked up from reference TRBV5-1 and TRBJ1-4, is KAGVTQTPRYLIKTRGQQVTLSCSPISGHRSVSWYQQTPGQGLQFLFEYFSETQRNKGNFPGRFSGRQFSNSRSEMNVSTLELGDSALYLCASSLSAGGEKLFFGSGTQLSVL.

This clone has ten or more counts. The read gets to within 3 residues of the CDR3 end, and the germline J gene fills in the rest. V usage is TRBV20-1 and J usage is TRBJ2-1; 12 nucleotides match TRBD2. Germline assignment: CDR1 DFQATT and CDR2 SNEGSKA (reference sequence). The CDR3 is made up of 20 amino acids. V was clipped by 3 bases and J by 3 bases; unmatched bases: 18. CDR3 amino acids: CSASDPGGTSGRIFYNEQFF. The sequenced CDR3 bases are TGCAGTGCTAGCGACCCGGGGGGAACTAGCGGGAGGATCTTCTACAATGAG.